Described below is a single TCR beta chain sequence and its context. The sample holds a few counts of this clone. The antigen it binds to is not known. No much larger clone is present one base from it, and per-base qualities are unavailable. The High Capacity cDNA Reverse Transcription Kit was used to reverse transcribe all of the isolated RNA, meaning that expressed TCRB transcripts were what got sequenced. Naive, central memory and regulatory T cell samples underwent deep immunoSEQ sequencing, averaging around 4 million total reads per sample. After sorted cells were lysed in RLT buffer, RNA was extracted with DNase-treated RNeasy Micro or Mini kits, with the choice depending on cell number. To prevent cross-contamination, each cell subset was processed individually, whereas patient and healthy donor samples were processed jointly. Using the immunoSEQ multiplex PCR, TCRB sequences were amplified from cDNA into 87-bp fragments spanning the CDR3 region. Sequencing of the amplicons was done on the Illumina HiSeq platform. On the authors' methods: PCR bias was computationally corrected using synthetic template baselines, reads within Hamming distance 2 were collapsed, and singletons that could not be merged were discarded. Reads were aligned against IMGT to assign V, D and J genes, CDR3 length and insertions or deletions at six rearrangement sites. Within each subset, clonotype counts were normalized to sorted cell number, and only after that were true diversity and Gini coefficients computed with the tcR R package. The overlap coefficient, calculated on TCRB nucleotide sequences, was used to measure repertoire sharing. Out-of-frame TCRB sequences from naive cells were analyzed as a proxy for the pre-selection repertoire. TCRdb took over this immuneACCESS table, retaining in-frame rearrangements with V and J assigned. Such tables are incomplete; in checked studies, under half of the missing clones stem from an unresolved V gene, and the remainder is unexplained. The DNA was the basis for D and trimming; V, J and clone size are from that table. The sample profile shows about half a million clones; roughly an eighth of them were found once. Of the sample, approximately 0.045% is held by the ten largest clones.

The data derive from a study of beta chain features in type 1 diabetes (dated by TCRdb to the late 2010s). About the investigation overall: Mean age, gender distribution, total cell number and subset yield were not different between patients and healthy donors. Naive and central memory subsets were obtained from all 28 donors, but regulatory and stem cell-like memory subsets were isolated from only 8 patients and about 8 healthy donors. In the study, recently diagnosed type 1 diabetes patients and matched healthy donors were compared on the TCRB repertoires of their sorted circulating CD4+ T cell subsets. Across all samples, roughly 110,000,000 sorted cells were examined, and cell number per subset correlated strongly with RNA yield.

Each donor gave one peripheral blood draw, averaging about 120 mL, which was collected into heparinised tubes. A BD FACSAria II was used to sort naive, central memory, regulatory and stem cell-like memory CD4+ T cells with a panel that included CD45RO, CCR7, CD25, CD127, CD95 and CD27. Every sorted population had a purity above 95%. PBMCs were isolated immediately by Lymphoprep density gradient centrifugation and stained directly without culture. So that batch effects would be minimized, each experiment stained and sorted samples in pairs, pairing one healthy donor with one patient. Between the V and J ends, shortened by 6 bases and 0 bases respectively, the junction contains 15 bases. There are 16 amino acids in the CDR3, from cysteine to phenylalanine inclusive. Only the CDR3 DNA stays, 48 bases, in frame from base 1. CDR1 MGHDK and CDR2 SYGVNS are derived from the germline V gene. What the work shows at the level of the full study, not this receptor alone: Fewer insertions and more nucleotide deletions at VDJ recombination sites were observed in patients with type 1 diabetes, implying thymic rearrangement abnormalities. A moderate but significant shortening of TCRB CDR3 length was observed in type 1 diabetes patients in all four CD4+ subsets. Because small numbers of individuals were included in the HLA sub-analyses, any influence of HLA type on TCRB rearrangement was left unresolved. The naive, central memory and regulatory TCRB repertoires appeared to resemble one another more closely among patients than among healthy donors. PCR may preferentially amplify shorter templates, but because patient and control samples were amplified and corrected together, any resulting skew would affect both groups equally. Because cDNA was sequenced instead of genomic DNA, activated cells with high expression could be over-represented, although the groups did not differ in activation or CD3 levels.

The receptor chain draws on TRBV25-1 and TRBJ2-1; no D gene is confidently identified. Sequencing was done on a sample of naive CD4+ T cells from blood. The sample's cell subset or site label, in plain terms: true naive CD4+ T cells. The clonotype originates from a woman between 18 and 29 years old in good health. In nucleotide form, the sequence is TGTGCCAGCAGCGTTATCTCTTGGGGCTCCTACAATGAGCAGTTCTTC. Its protein is CASSVISWGSYNEQFF. The full variable domain, with segments outside the CDR3 supplied by the reference TRBV25-1 and TRBJ2-1 proteins, appears as EADIYQTPRYLVIGTGKKITLECSQTMGHDKMYWYQQDPGMELHLIHYSYGVNSTEKGDLSSESTVSRIRTEHFPLTLESARPSHTSQYLCASSVISWGSYNEQFFGPGTRLTVL.